The 16 T cell receptor beta chains listed next were all sequenced from one sample in a study of cytomegalovirus exposure and HLA in healthy donors. With 60 Vbeta and 13 Jbeta primers, the PCR was carried out. Using immunoSEQ multiplex PCR, the repertoire was profiled, and TCRdb retains in-frame clones only, with some absent. This sample has fewer than 150,000 clones, with 70% to 80% found just once. Sequencing was carried out using PBMCs. The receptors here all came from a man aged 50-60 years in good health and CMV-seronegative.

V usage is TRBV5-1 and J usage is TRBJ2-2, with D perhaps TRBD1 (6 bases). The CDR3 runs to 18 residues. Trimming removed 2 bases from V and 0 bases from J, with 17 bases in between. Germline assignment: CDR1 SGHRS and CDR2 YFSETQ. The CDR3, as DNA: TGCGCCAGCAGCTTTTCACCCTTGGACAGTACGAACACCGGGGAGCTGTTTTTT. It encodes CASSFSPLDSTNTGELFF.

The J gene is TRBJ2-5, the V gene TRBV2, with TRBD1 as a possible D gene (6 bases). The CDR3 sequence is 13 residues long. Trimming took off 3 bases at V and 1 base at J, with 6 bases between the two ends. The germline CDR1 and CDR2 sequences are SNHLY and FYNNEI. The CDR3 sequence is CASSDRGQETQYF. CDR3 in DNA: TGTGCCAGCAGTGACAGGGGCCAAGAGACCCAGTACTTC.

This chain connects TRBV7-8 to TRBJ1-5; D is possibly TRBD1 (5 bases). This CDR3 is 17 amino acids long. The V end lost 2 bases, the J end lost 3 bases, and 17 bases lay between the germline ends. CDR1 is SGHVS, CDR2 FQNEAQ, per germline. CDR3 nucleotides: TGTGCCAGCAGCTTACCGCCGGGGGTTGAGAACAATCAGCCCCAGCATTTT. This encodes CASSLPPGVENNQPQHF. Supplemented by reference TRBV7-8 and TRBJ1-5, the full variable domain reads GAGVSQSPRYKVAKRGQDVALRCDPISGHVSLFWYQQALGQGPEFLTYFQNEAQLDKSGLPSDRFFAERPEGSVSTLKIQRTQQEDSAVYLCASSLPPGVENNQPQHFGDGTRLSIL.

This chain joins TRBV6-5 and TRBJ1-5; tentative D call: TRBD1 (6 bases). CDR3 size: 15 residues. The germline V and J ends were trimmed by 6 bases and 2 bases, with 14 bases remaining between them. Germline assignment: CDR1 MNHEY and CDR2 SVGAGI. The CDR3 DNA sequence: TGTGCCAGCAGCACAGGGTACGAAGGCAATCAGCCCCAGCATTTT. It specifies CASSTGYEGNQPQHF.

The CDR3 loop is CASSLGTWVLYNEQFF. CDR3 bases: TGTGCCAGCAGCTTGGGGACTTGGGTCCTATACAATGAGCAGTTCTTC. The J gene is TRBJ2-1, the V gene TRBV11-1; weak D call: TRBD2 (6 bases). CDR3 length: 16 residues. The ends were cut back, 3 bases at V and 4 bases at J, with 16 bases in the middle. Germline CDR1 and CDR2: SGHAT and FQDESV (reference sequence).

V and J are TRBV15 and TRBJ2-1; 10 bases agree with TRBD1. This CDR3 region has 19 residues. V lost 5 bases and J lost 5; bases outside the gene matches: 18. CDR1 LNHNV and CDR2 YYDKDF come from the germline V gene (reference sequence). CDR3 amino acids: CATSGPRDRGVSGNNEQFF. CDR3 in DNA: TGTGCCACCAGCGGTCCTCGGGACAGGGGAGTTAGCGGGAACAATGAGCAGTTCTTC.

This chain uses TRBV7-2 with TRBJ2-7; D is uncertain. The germline CDR1 and CDR2 sequences are SGHTA and FQGNSA. Trimming shortened V by 1 base and J by 3 bases, and 7 bases separated the two germline ends. This CDR3 region has 13 residues. The CDR3 spells CASSLVEFYEQYF. The CDR3 region has the DNA TGTGCCAGCAGCTTAGTAGAGTTCTACGAGCAGTACTTC. The full variable domain, rest sourced from reference TRBV7-2 and TRBJ2-7, is GAGVSQSPSNKVTEKGKDVELRCDPISGHTALYWYRQSLGQGLEFLIYFQGNSAPDKSGLPSDRFSAERTGGSVSTLTIQRTQQEDSAVYLCASSLVEFYEQYFGPGTRLTVT.

This clone has just one count. The V gene is TRBV7-3, the J gene TRBJ2-2; no definite D call. V was shortened by 4 bases and J by 3 bases, with 3 bases between the two germline ends. Germline values: CDR1 SGHTA, CDR2 FQGTGA. The CDR3 has 12 residues. The CDR3 reads CASSSYTGELFF. The DNA of the CDR3 is TGTGCCAGCAGCTCCTACACCGGGGAGCTGTTTTTT.

This chain links TRBV4-1 with TRBJ2-1; tentative D call: TRBD2 (6 bases). The V end lost 0 bases, the J end lost 0 bases, and 15 bases lay between the germline ends. The germline CDR1 and CDR2 sequences are MGHRA and YSYEKL. There are 18 residues in the CDR3. CDR3 protein: CASSQDPFGSSSYNEQFF. The CDR3 DNA reads as TGCGCCAGCAGCCAAGATCCGTTCGGGAGTAGCTCCTACAATGAGCAGTTCTTC.

This clone was seen a handful of times. The CDR3 region is CASRSGRDTEAFF. In DNA form, the CDR3 reads TGTGCCAGCAGAAGTGGGCGGGACACTGAAGCTTTCTTT. The J gene is TRBJ1-1, the V gene TRBV6-1; D call uncertain. The germline gives CDR1 MNHNS, CDR2 SASEGT. Trimming cost V 6 bases and J 3 bases, with 11 bases left between them. The CDR3 is 13 amino acids.

The gene calls are TRBV10-2 and TRBJ1-3; D is unresolved. CDR1 and CDR2 (germline): WSHSY, SAAADI. V was cut by 0 bases and J by 0 bases, with 9 bases left in between. This CDR3 has 16 residues. The CDR3 region has the DNA TGCGCCAGCAGTGAGTCGGCAGGCCTCTCTGGAAACACCATATATTTT. Amino acids: CASSESAGLSGNTIYF.

The J gene is TRBJ2-5, the V gene TRBV19, with D perhaps TRBD1 (6 bases). Germline V CDR1 and CDR2: LNHDA, SQIVND (reference sequence). The CDR3 has 13 residues. The V gene lost 5 bases and the J gene lost 9 bases, with 16 bases spanning the gap. DNA for the CDR3: TGTGCCAGTAGTTCTGCGACAGGCTTCTCCCAGTACTTC. Translating gives CASSSATGFSQYF.

This rearrangement joins TRBV28 to TRBJ1-3, with D maybe TRBD1 (5 bases). V was trimmed by 2 bases and J by 3 bases, leaving 8 bases between them. Germline V lookup: CDR1 MDHEN, CDR2 SYDVKM. The CDR3 sequence is 14 residues long. The CDR3 DNA reads TGTGCCAGCAGTTTACAGGGATTTGGAAACACCATATATTTT. Encoded protein: CASSLQGFGNTIYF. Full variable domain (outside the CDR3, taken from reference TRBV28 and TRBJ1-3): DVKVTQSSRYLVKRTGEKVFLECVQDMDHENMFWYRQDPGLGLRLIYFSYDVKMKEKGDIPEGYSVSREKKERFSLILESASTNQTSMYLCASSLQGFGNTIYFGEGSWLTVV.

This chain links TRBV19 with TRBJ1-2, with TRBD1 as a possible D gene (5 bases). The CDR3 contains 15 residues. V dropped 5 bases and J dropped 4 bases, with 17 bases sitting between them. Germline V gene sequence: CDR1 LNHDA, CDR2 SQIVND (reference sequence). The CDR3 DNA is TGTGCCAGTAGTGGAGCAGGACAAAAGGTCTATGGCTACACCTTC. Encoded protein: CASSGAGQKVYGYTF.

The J gene is TRBJ1-2, the V gene TRBV28; possible D gene TRBD1, 6 bases. The germline V gene encodes CDR1 MDHEN and CDR2 SYDVKM. V lost 3 bases to trimming and J lost 4 bases, with 18 bases between them. This CDR3 is 16 amino acids long. In DNA, the CDR3 is TGTGCCAGCAGTTTCTCTCCACAGGGTATAGCCTATGGCTACACCTTC. The encoded protein is CASSFSPQGIAYGYTF.

The V and J genes are TRBV11-2 and TRBJ2-7; TRBD1 might be the D (7 bases). Germline V lookup: CDR1 SGHAT, CDR2 FQNNGV. V was trimmed by 5 bases and J by 2 bases, leaving 16 bases between them. This CDR3 is 15 amino acids long. The CDR3, as DNA: TGTGCCAGCAGCCACAGGGGAGGCTTCGCCTACGAGCAGTACTTC. Protein sequence: CASSHRGGFAYEQYF. The whole variable domain, filled in from reference TRBV11-2 and TRBJ2-7, reads EAGVAQSPRYKIIEKRQSVAFWCNPISGHATLYWYQQILGQGPKLLIQFQNNGVVDDSQLPKDRFSAERLKGVDSTLKIQPAKLEDSAVYLCASSHRGGFAYEQYFGPGTRLTVT.